Shown below are 2 T cell receptor beta chains from a single sample sequenced in a study of response to subunit inactivated influenza vaccine. TCRdb called the RT-PCR reads again in MiXCR, with one record for every CDR3 protein. The table has roughly 650,000 distinct CDR3 sequences, about a sixth seen once. The sample consisted of PBMCs from blood, taken roughly 13 days after vaccination. These receptors came from a middle-aged man who received an inactivated influenza vaccine.

The chain has TRBV15 and TRBJ2-5, with D hard to call. The CDR3 is 13 amino acids. CDR1 is LNHNV and CDR2 is YYDKDF in the germline V gene (reference sequence). Trimming took off 0 bases at V and 6 bases at J, with 8 bases between the two ends. The CDR3 region has the DNA TGTGCCACCAGCAGAGATCTCTGGCAGACCCAGTACTTC. The encoded protein is CATSRDLWQTQYF. The entire variable domain, with the rest obtained from reference TRBV15 and TRBJ2-5, is as follows: DAMVIQNPRYQVTQFGKPVTLSCSQTLNHNVMYWYQQKSSQAPKLLFHYYDKDFNNEADTPDNFQSRRPNTSFCFLDIRSPGLGDTAMYLCATSRDLWQTQYFGPGTRLLVL.

A few counts support this clonotype. The rearrangement links TRBV9 to TRBJ1-1, with D unclear. Trimming took 0 bases from V and 4 from J, leaving 7 bases between them. The CDR3 extends over 13 amino acids. Germline lookup yields CDR1 SGDLS and CDR2 YYNGEE. The CDR3 spells CASSVDTATEAFF. The DNA of the CDR3 is TGTGCCAGCAGCGTAGACACCGCCACTGAAGCTTTCTTT.